Detailed here is one T cell receptor (beta chain). Every donor was a Caucasian adult from Nashville, Tennessee. The entry originates in a study of shared clonotypes between healthy human individuals. CDR1 SGDLS and CDR2 YYNGEE come from the germline V gene. V lost 0 bases and J lost 0, with 9 bases in between. This CDR3 spans 15 amino acids. Clones were read by immunoSEQ multiplex PCR, and TCRdb kept only the in-frame ones, dropping some. In the table there are 1.6 million or so clones, roughly 98.5% of which are singletons. The chain recombines TRBV9 with TRBJ2-5; no definite D call. What was sequenced was naive CD4+ T cells sorted from blood. Subset in this sample: CD45RA+ positively selected. The sequence was obtained from a man younger than 45 in good health. The CDR3 loop is CASSVVNSYQETQYF. The CDR3 bases are TGTGCCAGCAGCGTAGTGAACAGCTACCAAGAGACCCAGTACTTC.